A single sample gave rise to the 21 T cell receptor beta chains below, sequenced in a study of T cells expressing NK-cell markers. TCRdb derives one entry per CDR3 protein from the 5' RACE reads, leaving out DNA. This sample's clone table lists approximately 420,000 distinct CDR3 sequences. Material for sequencing was blood T cells: a sorted CD56 or NKG2C T cell subset, CD4+ or CD8+ T cells, or bulk PBMC T cells (not recorded which). These receptors were collected from a woman aged 45-65 years in good health.

The chain joins TRBV12-3 or TRBV12-4 to TRBJ1-5; with no DNA, the TCRdb D assignment of TRBD1 cannot be verified. The CDR3 loop spans 17 amino acids. The CDR3 protein is CASSLERGPGDNQPQHF.

CDR3 amino acids: CASSSSGRSYNEQFF. The chain employs TRBV3-1 and TRBJ2-1; there is no DNA to check the TCRdb D call of TRBD2. The CDR3 runs to 15 residues. Per the germline V gene, CDR1 is LGHDT and CDR2 is YNNKEL (reference sequence).

This rearrangement joins TRBV11-2 to TRBJ2-2; TCRdb picks TRBD2, but there is no DNA to check that call. This CDR3 is built from 16 residues. Germline lookup yields CDR1 SGHAT and CDR2 FQNNGV. CDR3 residues: CASSPIGGENTGELFF.

V is TRBV28 and J is TRBJ2-5; with no DNA, the TCRdb D assignment of TRBD2 cannot be verified. The CDR3 is 16 amino acids. The V gene's germline CDR1 is MDHEN and CDR2 SYDVKM. The CDR3 is CASRLAGALGQETQYF.

This chain uses TRBV5-1 with TRBJ2-1. This CDR3 contains 18 residues. CDR1 is SGHRS, CDR2 YFSETQ, per germline. CDR3 amino acids: CASSLAVSGRRSGNEQFF.

This chain links TRBV21-1 with TRBJ2-6; TCRdb names TRBD1, which stays unverified in the absence of DNA. TRBV21-1 counts as a pseudogene. This CDR3 has 18 amino acids. The CDR3 reads CASSKIEGAGAGANVLTF.

The rearrangement links TRBV3-1 to TRBJ2-1; TCRdb reports TRBD1, a call that lacks DNA to check it against. Germline CDR1 reads LGHDT; CDR2 reads YNNKEL (reference sequence). This CDR3 comprises 16 residues. CDR3 in amino acids: CASSQRGPGLLIEQFF.

The chain couples TRBV6-1 to TRBJ1-2; TCRdb indicates TRBD1, and absent DNA this call remains unverified. Germline loops: CDR1 MNHNS, CDR2 SASEGT. The CDR3 contains 14 residues. CDR3 amino acids: CASSTGTPQYGYTF.

The chain links TRBV20-1 to TRBJ2-1. Germline CDR1 is DFQATT and CDR2 is SNEGSKA (reference sequence). This CDR3 comprises 13 residues. The CDR3 is CSASRPEGNEQFF.

The chain joins TRBV30 to TRBJ1-1; TCRdb's D call of TRBD1 is untestable without DNA. The germline V gene has CDR1 GTSNPN and CDR2 SVGIG (reference sequence). CDR3 length equals 13 residues. CDR3 loop: CAIQGAFWTEAFF. The full variable domain, its missing parts supplied by reference TRBV30 and TRBJ1-1, is SQTIHQWPATLVQPVGSPLSLECTVEGTSNPNLYWYRQAAGRGLQLLFYSVGIGQISSEVPQNLSASRPQDRQFILSSKKLLLSDSGFYLCAIQGAFWTEAFFGQGTRLTVV.

The genes are TRBV12-3 or TRBV12-4 and TRBJ2-2. This CDR3 is built from 13 residues. The CDR3 loop reads CASSPQNTGELFF.

The V call is TRBV10-1, the J call TRBJ2-1; TCRdb selects TRBD1, and the lack of DNA leaves this call unchecked. This CDR3 region has 13 residues. The germline V gene encodes CDR1 WNHNN and CDR2 SYGVQD (reference sequence). The CDR3 reads CASSEKVTGGRFF.

V gene TRBV10-3 combines with J gene TRBJ2-3; TCRdb's D gene call, TRBD1, goes unchecked for lack of DNA. This CDR3 is 17 amino acids long. Germline V gene data show CDR1 as ENHRY and CDR2 as SYGVKD. CDR3: CAISEEWGRKGTDTQYF.

The chain joins TRBV24-1 to TRBJ2-1; TCRdb's assignment of TRBD1 cannot be checked, as there is no DNA. This CDR3 has 14 residues. Germline V CDR1 and CDR2: KGHDR, SFDVKD. CDR3 sequence reads: CATSAPGQGDEQFF.

The chain has TRBV5-1 and TRBJ1-1; checking the TCRdb D call of TRBD1 is not possible without DNA. In germline, CDR1 is SGHRS, CDR2 YFSETQ. The CDR3 consists of 15 residues. CDR3 loop: CASSNGQSMNTEAFF.

The chain employs TRBV28 and TRBJ2-1; the TRBD1 assignment by TCRdb is unverifiable without DNA. CDR1 is MDHEN, CDR2 SYDVKM, per germline. This CDR3 contains 14 residues. The CDR3: CASSLKEWGKRQFF.

The rearrangement joins TRBV12-3 or TRBV12-4 to TRBJ2-2. The CDR3 covers 13 residues. This CDR3 reads CASPVLVGGELFF.

The gene calls are TRBV5-1 and TRBJ2-7; TCRdb's assignment of TRBD1 cannot be checked, as there is no DNA. The germline V gene encodes CDR1 SGHRS and CDR2 YFSETQ. The CDR3 sequence is 14 residues long. The CDR3 region is CASSPPGSSYEQYF.

The V call is TRBV7-8, the J call TRBJ2-1; TCRdb designates TRBD1, a call that cannot be tested without DNA. Per germline, CDR1 SGHVS and CDR2 FQNEAQ. The CDR3 spans 16 residues. CDR3 sequence reads: CASSLGGGQAYNEQFF.

The chain combines TRBV7-9 with TRBJ2-5; the D call from TCRdb, TRBD2, cannot be confirmed without DNA. The CDR3 extends over 20 amino acids. The germline V gene encodes CDR1 SEHNR and CDR2 FQNEAQ (reference sequence). CDR3 sequence reads: CASSLSPRLAGGPSQETQYF.

The chain uses TRBV10-1 and TRBJ2-2; the D call of TRBD1 rests on TCRdb alone, since no DNA is present to check it. The CDR3 has 14 residues. The germline V gene encodes CDR1 WNHNN and CDR2 SYGVQD (reference sequence). CDR3 loop: CASKMAGGTGELFF.